This T cell receptor (beta chain) was captured in a study of T cells in localized non-small cell lung cancer. Using immunoSEQ multiplex PCR, the repertoire was profiled, and TCRdb retains in-frame clones only, with some absent. The table shows some 30,000 clones, with about 90% occurring only once. Trimming took 0 bases from V and 7 from J, leaving 4 bases between them. The CDR3 is 13 residues long. Germline loops: CDR1 SSHAT, CDR2 FNYEAQ (reference sequence). The J gene is TRBJ1-6, the V gene TRBV7-7; D call uncertain. The sequence came from a man aged 35 to 70 with stage III lung adenocarcinoma. The starting material was peripheral blood mononuclear cells, obtained before any cancer treatment. CDR3 sequence: CASSLAQNSPLHF. As DNA, the CDR3 is TGTGCCAGCAGCTTAGCGCAGAATTCACCCCTCCACTTT.